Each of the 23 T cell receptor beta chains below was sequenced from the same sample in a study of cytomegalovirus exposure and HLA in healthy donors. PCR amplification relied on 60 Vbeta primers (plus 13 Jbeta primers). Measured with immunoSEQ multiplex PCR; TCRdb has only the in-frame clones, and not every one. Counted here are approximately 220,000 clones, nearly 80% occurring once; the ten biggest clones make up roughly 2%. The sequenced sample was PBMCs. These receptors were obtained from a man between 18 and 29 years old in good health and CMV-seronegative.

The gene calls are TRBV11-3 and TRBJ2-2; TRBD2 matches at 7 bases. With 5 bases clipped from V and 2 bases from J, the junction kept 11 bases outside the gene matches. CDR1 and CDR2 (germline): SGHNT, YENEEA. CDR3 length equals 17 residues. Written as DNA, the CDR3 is TGTGCCAGCAGCCTTCCCGGGACTATATTTAACACCGGGGAGCTGTTTTTT. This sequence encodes CASSLPGTIFNTGELFF.

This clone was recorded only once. For the CDR3, the DNA is TGTGCCAGTAGTGGGGGACAGGGCACAGATACGCAGTATTTT. Translated, it gives CASSGGQGTDTQYF. The chain joins TRBV19 to TRBJ2-3; 8 bases align to TRBD1. The CDR3 consists of 14 residues. Germline loops: CDR1 LNHDA, CDR2 SQIVND (reference sequence). The junction had 2 bases not matched to a gene; V was cut back by 5 bases and J by 1 base.

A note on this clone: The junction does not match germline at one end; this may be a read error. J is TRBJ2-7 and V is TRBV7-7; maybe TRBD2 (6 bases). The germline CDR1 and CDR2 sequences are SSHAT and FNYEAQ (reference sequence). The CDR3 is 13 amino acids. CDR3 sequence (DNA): TGTGCTAGCAGCTTCGGCCCCGGGGGCGAGCAGTACTTC. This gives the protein CASSFGPGGEQYF.

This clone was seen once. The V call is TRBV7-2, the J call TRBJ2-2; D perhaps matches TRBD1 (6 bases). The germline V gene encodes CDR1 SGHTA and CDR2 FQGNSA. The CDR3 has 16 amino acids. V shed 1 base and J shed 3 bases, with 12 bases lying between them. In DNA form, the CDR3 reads TGTGCCAGCAGCTTAGGGACACAGGGTGACACCGGGGAGCTGTTTTTT. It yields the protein CASSLGTQGDTGELFF.

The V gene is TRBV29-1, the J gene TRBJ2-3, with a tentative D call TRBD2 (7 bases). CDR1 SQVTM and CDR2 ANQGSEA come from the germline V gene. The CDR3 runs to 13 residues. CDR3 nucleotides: TGCACCCATTCGGAGGGGGGGGAGGGTACGCAGTATTTT. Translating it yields CTHSEGGEGTQYF.

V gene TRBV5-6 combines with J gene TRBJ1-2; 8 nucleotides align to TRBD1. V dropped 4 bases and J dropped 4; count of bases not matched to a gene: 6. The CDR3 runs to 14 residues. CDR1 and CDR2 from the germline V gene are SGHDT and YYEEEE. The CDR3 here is CASSQGQALYGYTF. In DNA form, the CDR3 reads TGTGCCAGCAGCCAGGGACAGGCCCTCTATGGCTACACCTTC.

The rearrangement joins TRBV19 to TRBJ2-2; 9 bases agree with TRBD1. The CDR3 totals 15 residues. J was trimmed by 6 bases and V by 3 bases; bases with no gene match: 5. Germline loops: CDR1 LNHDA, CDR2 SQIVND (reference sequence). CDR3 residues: CASSIGTGLAGELFF. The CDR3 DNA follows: TGTGCCAGTAGTATTGGGACAGGGTTAGCCGGGGAGCTGTTTTTT.

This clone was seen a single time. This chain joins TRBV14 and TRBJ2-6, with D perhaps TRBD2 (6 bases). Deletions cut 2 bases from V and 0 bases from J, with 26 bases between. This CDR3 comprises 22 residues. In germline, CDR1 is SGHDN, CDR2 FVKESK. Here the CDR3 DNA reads TGTGCCAGCAGCCAACTGGTGGGGGGTTCAGCTCCTACGACCTCTGGGGCCAACGTCCTGACTTTC. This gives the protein CASSQLVGGSAPTTSGANVLTF.

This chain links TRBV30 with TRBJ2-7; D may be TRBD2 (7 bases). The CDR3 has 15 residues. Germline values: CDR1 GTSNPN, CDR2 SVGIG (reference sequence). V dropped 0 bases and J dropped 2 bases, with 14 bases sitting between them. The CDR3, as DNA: TGTGCCTGGAGTGTAGGGGGGGCGCAGACCTACGAGCAGTACTTC. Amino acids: CAWSVGGAQTYEQYF.

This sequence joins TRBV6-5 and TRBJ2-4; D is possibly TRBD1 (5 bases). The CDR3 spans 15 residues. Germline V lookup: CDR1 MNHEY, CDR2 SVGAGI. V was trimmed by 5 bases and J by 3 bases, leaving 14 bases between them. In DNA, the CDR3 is TGTGCCAGCAGTCAAGGACATTGGGACAAAAACATTCAGTACTTC. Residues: CASSQGHWDKNIQYF.

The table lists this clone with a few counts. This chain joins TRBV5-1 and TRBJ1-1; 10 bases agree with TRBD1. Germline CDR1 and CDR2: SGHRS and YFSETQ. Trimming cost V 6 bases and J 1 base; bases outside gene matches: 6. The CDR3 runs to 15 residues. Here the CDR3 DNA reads TGCGCCAGCACCCCCGGGACAGGGGCGAACACTGAAGCTTTCTTT. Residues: CASTPGTGANTEAFF.

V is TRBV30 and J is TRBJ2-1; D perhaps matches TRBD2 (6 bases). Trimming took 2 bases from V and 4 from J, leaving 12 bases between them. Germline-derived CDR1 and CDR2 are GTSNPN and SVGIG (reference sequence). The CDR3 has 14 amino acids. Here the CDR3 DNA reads TGTGCCTGGAGTTGGTTTGGGAGGTACAATGAGCAGTTCTTC. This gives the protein CAWSWFGRYNEQFF.

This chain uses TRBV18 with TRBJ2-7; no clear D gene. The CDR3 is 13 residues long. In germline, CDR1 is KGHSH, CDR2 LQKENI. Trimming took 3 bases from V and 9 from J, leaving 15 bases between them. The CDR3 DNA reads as TGTGCCAGCTCACCCACGGAGCAAACGACGCAGTACTTC. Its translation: CASSPTEQTTQYF. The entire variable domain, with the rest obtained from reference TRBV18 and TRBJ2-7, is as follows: NAGVMQNPRHLVRRRGQEARLRCSPMKGHSHVYWYRQLPEEGLKFMVYLQKENIIDESGMPKERFSAEFPKEGPSILRIQQVVRGDSAAYFCASSPTEQTTQYFGPGTRLTVT.

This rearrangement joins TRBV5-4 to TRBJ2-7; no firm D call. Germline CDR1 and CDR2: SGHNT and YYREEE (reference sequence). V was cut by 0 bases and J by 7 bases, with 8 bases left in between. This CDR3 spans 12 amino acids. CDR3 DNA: TGTGCCAGCAGCTTGGATGTGAGGGAGCAGTACTTC. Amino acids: CASSLDVREQYF.

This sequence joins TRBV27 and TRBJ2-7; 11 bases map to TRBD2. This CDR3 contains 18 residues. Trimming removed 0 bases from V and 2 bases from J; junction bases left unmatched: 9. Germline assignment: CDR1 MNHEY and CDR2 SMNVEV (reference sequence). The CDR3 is CASSLSILLAGDTYEQYF. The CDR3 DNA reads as TGTGCCAGCAGTTTATCAATCCTACTAGCGGGGGATACCTACGAGCAGTACTTC.

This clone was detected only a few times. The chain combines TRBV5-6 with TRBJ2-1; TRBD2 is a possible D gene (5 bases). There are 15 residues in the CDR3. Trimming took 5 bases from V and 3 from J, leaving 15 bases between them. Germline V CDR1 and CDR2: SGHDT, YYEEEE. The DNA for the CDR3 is TGTGCCAGCAGATTTTGGAAGGGAGTCTACAATGAGCAGTTCTTC. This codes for CASRFWKGVYNEQFF.

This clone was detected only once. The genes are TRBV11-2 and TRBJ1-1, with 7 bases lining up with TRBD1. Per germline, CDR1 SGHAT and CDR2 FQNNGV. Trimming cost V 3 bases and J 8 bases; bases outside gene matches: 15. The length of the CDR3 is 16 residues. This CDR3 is CASSLTGWYFNGEAFF. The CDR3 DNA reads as TGTGCCAGCAGCTTGACAGGGTGGTACTTTAACGGAGAAGCTTTCTTT.

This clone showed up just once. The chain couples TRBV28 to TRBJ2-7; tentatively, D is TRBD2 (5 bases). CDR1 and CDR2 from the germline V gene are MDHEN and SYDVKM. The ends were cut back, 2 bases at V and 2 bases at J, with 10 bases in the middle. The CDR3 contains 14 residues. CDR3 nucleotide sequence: TGTGCCAGCAGTTTAGAGAGGGTCCCCTACGAGCAGTACTTC. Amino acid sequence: CASSLERVPYEQYF. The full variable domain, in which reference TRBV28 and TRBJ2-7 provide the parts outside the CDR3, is DVKVTQSSRYLVKRTGEKVFLECVQDMDHENMFWYRQDPGLGLRLIYFSYDVKMKEKGDIPEGYSVSREKKERFSLILESASTNQTSMYLCASSLERVPYEQYFGPGTRLTVT.

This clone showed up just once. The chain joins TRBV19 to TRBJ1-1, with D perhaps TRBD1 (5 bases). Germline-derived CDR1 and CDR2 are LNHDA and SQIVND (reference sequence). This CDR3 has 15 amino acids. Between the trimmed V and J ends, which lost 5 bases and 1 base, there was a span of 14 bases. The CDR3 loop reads CASSRTYERNTEAFF. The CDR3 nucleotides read TGTGCCAGTAGTCGGACATATGAGAGGAACACTGAAGCTTTCTTT. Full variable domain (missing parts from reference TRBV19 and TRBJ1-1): DGGITQSPKYLFRKEGQNVTLSCEQNLNHDAMYWYRQDPGQGLRLIYYSQIVNDFQKGDIAEGYSVSREKKESFPLTVTSAQKNPTAFYLCASSRTYERNTEAFFGQGTRLTVV.

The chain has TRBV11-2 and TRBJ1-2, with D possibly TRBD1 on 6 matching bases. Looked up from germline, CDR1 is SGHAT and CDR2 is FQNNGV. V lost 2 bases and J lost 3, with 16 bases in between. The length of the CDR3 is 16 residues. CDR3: CASSLRPTGFDYGYTF. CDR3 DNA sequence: TGTGCCAGCAGCTTAAGGCCTACAGGGTTTGACTATGGCTACACCTTC.

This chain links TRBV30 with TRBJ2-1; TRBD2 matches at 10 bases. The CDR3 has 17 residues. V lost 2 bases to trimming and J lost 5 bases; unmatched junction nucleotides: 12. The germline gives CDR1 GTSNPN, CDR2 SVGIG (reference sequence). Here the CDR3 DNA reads TGTGCCTGGAGTCTCAGGTGGAGGACTAGCGGTAACAATGAGCAGTTCTTC. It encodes CAWSLRWRTSGNNEQFF.

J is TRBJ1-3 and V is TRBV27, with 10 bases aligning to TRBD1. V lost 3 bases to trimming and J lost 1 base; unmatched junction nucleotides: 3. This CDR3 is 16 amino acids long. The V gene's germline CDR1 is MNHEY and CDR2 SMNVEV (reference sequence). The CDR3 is CASSLLGQGSGNTIYF. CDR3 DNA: TGTGCCAGCAGTTTGTTGGGACAGGGGTCTGGAAACACCATATATTTT.

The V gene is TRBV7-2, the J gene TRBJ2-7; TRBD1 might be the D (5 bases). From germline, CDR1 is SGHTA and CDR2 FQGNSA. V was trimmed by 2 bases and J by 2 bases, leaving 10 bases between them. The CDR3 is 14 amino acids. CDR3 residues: CASSLLDTTYEQYF. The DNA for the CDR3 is TGTGCCAGCAGCTTACTGGACACAACCTACGAGCAGTACTTC.